This T cell receptor beta chain was sequenced in a study of blood T cell repertoires in COVID-19 (dated by TCRdb to about 2020). Broadly, across the study: Collaborator samples came from the United States, Italy and Spain and covered acute and convalescent phases of COVID-19. The material from the prospective study consisted of cDNA or gDNA derived from T cells, B-cell-depleted T cells, or PBMCs. The dataset comprised deeply sampled blood TCRbeta repertoires from subjects exposed to, actively infected with, or recovered from COVID-19. The repertoires were made available in a free public database intended to serve as a resource for research on the immune response to SARS-CoV-2. Samples were obtained from the ongoing ImmuneRACE study (first 160 participants) and from approximately 1,200 subjects provided by 6 global collaborators. Nearly every sample came with metadata listing a de-identified subject ID, COVID-19 status, age in years and sex. Where available, HLA class I and class II types were obtained from metadata supplied by the sample provider rather than from assay-based typing.

TCRbeta CDR3 regions were amplified from genomic DNA by means of the immunoSEQ Assay, a bias-controlled multiplex PCR. In the paper's pipeline: The number of nucleated cells in each sample was estimated from the amplification of reference gene primers within the assay. To quantify the absolute abundance of each unique TCRbeta CDR3 rearrangement, sequence reads were collapsed and filtered. For each sample, productive Simpson clonality was calculated as the square root of Simpson's diversity index over productive rearrangements. The clones in this table, taken by TCRdb from immuneACCESS, are in-frame only. Not every clone is retained; where verified, under half of the shortfall comes from an unresolved V gene, and the cause of the rest is unknown. The V and J calls and the clone size are those of that table, but D and trimming were determined from the DNA. This sample comprises over 50,000 clones, about nine tenths of them detected only once. The ten largest clonotypes hold under 3.5% of the sample.

Of note for this clone: The antigen it recognizes is unknown. Base qualities are not provided; no much larger clone lies one nucleotide away.

The CDR3 measures 13 amino acids from cysteine to phenylalanine. The kept DNA is CDR3 alone, 39 bases in frame from the first base. V and J lose 1 base and 4 bases, and a span of 10 bases separates them. CDR1 and CDR2 were assigned from the germline V gene (reference sequence) as GTSNPN and SVGIG. Collaborating institutions collected whole blood in K2EDTA tubes following their own protocols. For TCRbeta analysis, collaborators shipped samples as frozen whole blood, isolated PBMCs, or DNA extracted from either of those sample types. The paper's findings and limits, for the study overall: Clinical and demographic metadata were provided uncurated, with the amount varying by source and participant.

The TCR comes from an elderly man with acute or convalescent COVID-19. Sequencing was done on a sample of peripheral blood. The chain uses TRBV30 and TRBJ1-1; no D gene can be assigned with confidence. The DNA reads as follows: TGTGCCTGGAGTGGCCAAGCGGTCACTGAAGCTTTCTTT. The encoded protein is CAWSGQAVTEAFF.